The 9 T cell receptor beta chains below come from one sample, sequenced in a study of T cells in Graves' hyperthyroidism and ophthalmopathy. TCR beta CDR3 sequences were amplified from RNA transcripts. The TCR CDR3 was amplified in a first-round RT-PCR using the HTBI primer set. Using its own MiXCR run on the multiplex PCR reads, TCRdb lists one record per CDR3 protein. The profile shows 150,000 or so distinct CDR3 sequences, around 20% of them singletons. The source material was blood. These receptors were obtained from a woman aged 45-65 years with Graves' hyperthyroidism that later progressed to Graves' ophthalmopathy.

This clonotype was observed at least ten times. The gene calls are TRBV2 and TRBJ2-5, with D unresolved. Trimming shortened V by 6 bases and J by 7 bases, and 6 bases separated the two germline ends. This CDR3 is built from 10 residues. In germline, CDR1 is SNHLY, CDR2 FYNNEI. The CDR3 sequence: CASSIGTQYF. Here the CDR3 DNA reads TGTGCCAGCAGCATTGGGACCCAGTACTTC.

Notes on this clonotype: The junction shows a germline mismatch at one end, possibly a read error. The chain combines TRBV6-5 with TRBJ2-2; the D gene is possibly TRBD1 (5 bases). The CDR3 length is 14 residues. Per the germline V gene, CDR1 is MNHEY and CDR2 is SVGAGI. The CDR3 loop reads CASSYSRGTEELFF. The CDR3 DNA follows: TGTGCCAGCAGTTACTCAAGGGGCACCGAGGAGCTGTTTTTT.

This clonotype was recorded at least ten times. The chain links TRBV28 to TRBJ2-7; perhaps TRBD1 as D (6 bases). The CDR3 loop spans 14 amino acids. Between the trimmed V and J ends, which lost 4 bases and 6 bases, there was a span of 16 bases. CDR1 MDHEN and CDR2 SYDVKM come from the germline V gene. The CDR3 DNA reads as TGTGCCAGCAGTTCCCTTCGGACAGTACGCGAGCAGTACTTC. Translation gives CASSSLRTVREQYF.

This clonotype was seen at least ten times. V usage is TRBV5-5 and J usage is TRBJ2-5, with 8 bases aligning to TRBD1. CDR1 and CDR2 (germline): SGHKS, YYEKEE (reference sequence). Germline trimming cut 4 bases from V and 3 bases from J; bases unmatched to any gene: 11. The CDR3 is 16 amino acids. This chain's CDR3 is CASSIATGTGEETQYF. The CDR3 nucleotides are TGTGCCAGCAGCATCGCAACCGGGACAGGAGAAGAGACCCAGTACTTC.

This clonotype has at least ten counts. The chain links TRBV7-9 to TRBJ1-5; 7 bases are a match to TRBD1. Germline lookup yields CDR1 SEHNR and CDR2 FQNEAQ (reference sequence). Trimming removed 5 bases from V and 7 bases from J; junction bases left unmatched: 2. The CDR3 has 12 residues. The CDR3 protein is CASSRGGQPQHF. CDR3 bases: TGTGCCAGCAGCCGAGGGGGCCAGCCCCAGCATTTT.

This clonotype was detected a few times. The CDR3 sequence: CASSPGQGANEQFF. The DNA of the CDR3 is TGTGCCAGCAGCCCCGGACAGGGGGCGAATGAGCAGTTCTTC. V and J are TRBV5-4 and TRBJ2-1; 11 bases agree with TRBD1. The CDR3 is 14 amino acids. V lost 4 bases and J lost 7; bases outside the gene matches: 4. Germline V gene sequence: CDR1 SGHNT, CDR2 YYREEE (reference sequence).

This chain joins TRBV5-1 and TRBJ2-5; either TRBD1 or TRBD2 may fit D (6 bases each). From germline, CDR1 is SGHRS and CDR2 YFSETQ. CDR3 length equals 13 residues. The ends were cut back, 3 bases at V and 6 bases at J, with 12 bases in the middle. CDR3 sequence: CASSSSGGQTQYF. CDR3 sequence (DNA): TGCGCCAGCAGCTCCAGTGGGGGGCAGACCCAGTACTTC.

This clonotype was counted many times. The chain is built from TRBV28 and TRBJ1-1; tentatively, D is TRBD1 (6 bases). Deletions cut 3 bases from V and 1 base from J, with 9 bases between. Germline CDR1 MDHEN, CDR2 SYDVKM. This CDR3 is 14 amino acids long. The DNA of the CDR3 is TGTGCCAGCAGTTTCAGGGGTCGGAACACTGAAGCTTTCTTT. It codes for CASSFRGRNTEAFF.

The DNA of the CDR3 is TGTGCCAGCAGTTCTCGACAGCTATATGAAGCTTTCTTT. This translates into CASSSRQLYEAFF. The chain uses TRBV27 and TRBJ1-1; D perhaps matches TRBD1 (5 bases). The length of the CDR3 is 13 residues. Per germline, CDR1 MNHEY and CDR2 SMNVEV (reference sequence). Trimming took 4 bases from V and 7 from J, leaving 13 bases between them.